The TCR beta chain described here comes from a study of monozygotic twins with cystic fibrosis. Profiling relied on immunoSEQ multiplex PCR, and the TCRdb table lists in-frame clones only, not all of them. The data show about 11,000 clones, 85% seen once. V was clipped by 2 bases and J by 3 bases, with 8 bases between them. This CDR3 contains 14 residues. Germline values: CDR1 MNHEY, CDR2 SMNVEV (reference sequence). The sample was blood. The chain joins TRBV27 to TRBJ2-4, with D maybe TRBD2 (5 bases). The source of this sequence is a man younger than 35 with cystic fibrosis. As DNA, the CDR3 is TGTGCCAGCAGTTTACGGGAAGGCAAAAACATTCAGTACTTC. Translating gives CASSLREGKNIQYF.